The present TCR beta chain was sequenced within a study of breast tumors, draining lymph nodes, adjacent tissues. Points from the study as a whole: Luminal-like breast cancer showed significantly greater tumor-nontumor repertoire similarity than basal-like breast cancer did. Compared with lymph nodes, tumors were less diverse; compared with nontumor tissue, more.

V trimming: 3 bases; J trimming: 4 bases; junction bases outside the gene matches: 4. In germline, CDR1 is SEHNR, CDR2 FQNEAQ (reference sequence). This CDR3 spans 14 amino acids. TCRdb recomputed calls from the multiplex PCR reads with MiXCR, one row per CDR3 protein. The sample includes 50,000 to 85,000 distinct CDR3 sequences, roughly two fifths seen only once; the top ten take roughly 8.1%. This clonotype was found many times. No antigen is known for it. The sample taken for sequencing was breast tumor tissue. J is TRBJ2-7 and V is TRBV7-9; 9 positions match TRBD1. This TCR was sampled from a female donor with breast cancer. Some clones in this sample may be carry-over from other donors' samples. In nucleotides, the CDR3 is TGTGCCAGCAGCTTCGGGACAGGGTTATACGAGCAGTACTTC. It translates to CASSFGTGLYEQYF. The full variable domain, with the rest looked up from reference TRBV7-9 and TRBJ2-7, is DTGVSQNPRHKITKRGQNVTFRCDPISEHNRLYWYRQTLGQGPEFLTYFQNEAQLEKSRLLSDRFSAERPKGSFSTLEIQRTEQGDSAMYLCASSFGTGLYEQYFGPGTRLTVT.